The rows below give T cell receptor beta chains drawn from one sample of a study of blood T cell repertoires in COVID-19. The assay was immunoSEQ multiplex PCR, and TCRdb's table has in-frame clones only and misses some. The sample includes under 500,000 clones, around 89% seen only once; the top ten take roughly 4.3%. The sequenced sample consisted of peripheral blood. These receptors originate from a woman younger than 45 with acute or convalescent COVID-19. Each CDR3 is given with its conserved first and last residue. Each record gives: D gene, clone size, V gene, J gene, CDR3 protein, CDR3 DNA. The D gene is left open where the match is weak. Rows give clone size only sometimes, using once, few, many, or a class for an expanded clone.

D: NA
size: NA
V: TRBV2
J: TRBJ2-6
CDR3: CASSETSGVGANVLTF
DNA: TGTGCCAGCAGTGAAACCTCCGGGGTTGGGGCCAACGTCCTGACTTTC

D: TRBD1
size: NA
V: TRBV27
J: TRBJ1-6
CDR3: CASTPQGDRIRSPLHF
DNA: TGTGCCAGCACTCCCCAGGGGGACCGGATTCGTTCACCCCTCCACTTT

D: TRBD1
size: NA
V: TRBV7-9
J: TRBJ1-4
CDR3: CASSSRTGPNPEKLFF
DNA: TGTGCCAGCAGCTCTCGGACAGGACCAAATCCGGAAAAACTGTTTTTT

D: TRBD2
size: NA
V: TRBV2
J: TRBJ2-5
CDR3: CASSDPGGRETQYF
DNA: TGTGCCAGCAGTGATCCGGGGGGGAGGGAGACCCAGTACTTC

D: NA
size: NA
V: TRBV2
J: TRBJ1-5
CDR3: CASSQLGGDQPQHF
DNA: TGTGCCAGCAGTCAACTCGGGGGGGATCAGCCCCAGCATTTT

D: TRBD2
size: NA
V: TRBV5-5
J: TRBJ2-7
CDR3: CASSSSGGSYEQYF
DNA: TGTGCCAGCAGCTCTAGCGGGGGGAGTTACGAGCAGTACTTC

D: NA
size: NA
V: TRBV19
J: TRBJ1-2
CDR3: CASSPLGQLYGYTF
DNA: TGTGCCAGTAGTCCATTGGGACAACTCTATGGCTACACCTTC

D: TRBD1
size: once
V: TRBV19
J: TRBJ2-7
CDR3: CASSGTGGSEQYF
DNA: TGTGCCAGTAGTGGGACAGGGGGCTCCGAGCAGTACTTC

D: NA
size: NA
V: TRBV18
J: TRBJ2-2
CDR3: CASSPGLSNTGELFF
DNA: TGTGCCAGCTCACCAGGGCTATCGAACACCGGGGAGCTGTTTTTT

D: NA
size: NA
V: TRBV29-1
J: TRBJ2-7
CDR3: CSVQGGRVSYEQYF
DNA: TGCAGCGTCCAGGGAGGCAGGGTCTCCTACGAGCAGTACTTC

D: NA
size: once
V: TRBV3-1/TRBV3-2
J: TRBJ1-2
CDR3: CASSRLNYGYIF
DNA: TGTGCCAGCAGCCGACTCAACTATGGCTACATCTTC

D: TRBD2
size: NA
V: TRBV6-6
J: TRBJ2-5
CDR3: CASSYPAGGGAETQYF
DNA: TGTGCCAGCAGTTACCCGGCGGGGGGGGGTGCGGAGACCCAGTACTTC

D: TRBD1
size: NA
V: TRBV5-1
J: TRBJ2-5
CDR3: CASSAQFGQVEQETQYF
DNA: TGCGCCAGCAGCGCACAGTTTGGACAGGTTGAGCAAGAGACCCAGTACTTC

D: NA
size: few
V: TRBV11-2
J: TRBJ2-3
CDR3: CASSFTSLRDTQYF
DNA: TGTGCCAGCAGCTTTACATCCCTGCGGGATACGCAGTATTTT

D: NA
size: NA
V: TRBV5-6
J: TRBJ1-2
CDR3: CASSLGRGYGYTF
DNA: TGTGCCAGCAGCTTGGGCAGGGGCTATGGCTACACCTTC

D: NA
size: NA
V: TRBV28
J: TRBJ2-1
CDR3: CASSGWTVSAYNEQFF
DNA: TGTGCCAGCAGTGGATGGACAGTAAGCGCCTACAATGAGCAGTTCTTC

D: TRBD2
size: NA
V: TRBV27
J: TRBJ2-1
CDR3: CASSLGGGDEFF
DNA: TGTGCCAGCAGTTTAGGCGGGGGGGACGAGTTCTTC

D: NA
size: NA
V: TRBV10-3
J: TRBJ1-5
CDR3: CAIRRDGDINQPQHF
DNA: TGTGCCATCAGGCGCGACGGGGATATAAATCAGCCCCAGCATTTT

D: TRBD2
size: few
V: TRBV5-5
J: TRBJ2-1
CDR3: CASSFRTSYDEQFF
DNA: TGTGCCAGCAGCTTTAGGACTAGTTACGATGAGCAGTTCTTC

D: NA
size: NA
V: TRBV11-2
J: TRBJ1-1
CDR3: CASSLDFGRGTEAFF
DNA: TGTGCCAGCAGCTTAGATTTTGGCAGAGGCACTGAAGCTTTCTTT

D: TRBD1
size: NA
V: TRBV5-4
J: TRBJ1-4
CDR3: CASSLKQGNEKLFF
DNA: TGTGCCAGCAGCTTGAAACAGGGGAACGAAAAACTGTTTTTT

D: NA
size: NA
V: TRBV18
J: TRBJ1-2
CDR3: CASSPTGSESNYGYTF
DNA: TGTGCCAGCTCACCCACAGGGTCAGAGAGTAACTATGGCTACACCTTC

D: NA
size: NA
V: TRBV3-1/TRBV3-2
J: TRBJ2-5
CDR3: CASSQDLGGETQYF
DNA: TGTGCCAGCAGCCAAGATCTAGGAGGGGAGACCCAGTACTTC

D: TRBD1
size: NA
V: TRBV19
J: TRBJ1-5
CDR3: CASSIETGGRQPQHF
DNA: TGTGCCAGTAGTATAGAAACAGGGGGACGGCAGCCCCAGCATTTT

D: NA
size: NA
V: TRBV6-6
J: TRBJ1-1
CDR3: CASSYGQGNTEAFF
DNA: TGTGCCAGCAGTTACGGGCAGGGGAACACTGAAGCTTTCTTT

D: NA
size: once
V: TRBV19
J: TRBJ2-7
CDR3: CASSSGYEQYF
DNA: TGTGCCAGCTCCTCGGGGTACGAGCAGTACTTC

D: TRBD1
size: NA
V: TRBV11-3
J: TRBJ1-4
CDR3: CASSLFWDSGNEKLFF
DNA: TGTGCCAGCAGCTTATTCTGGGACAGTGGGAATGAAAAACTGTTTTTT

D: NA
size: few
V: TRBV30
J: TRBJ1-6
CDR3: CAWRDTNSPLHF
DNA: TGTGCCTGGAGGGACACTAATTCACCCCTCCACTTT

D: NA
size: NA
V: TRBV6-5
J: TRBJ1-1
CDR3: CASSSPSLPLRAFF
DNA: TGTGCCAGCAGCTCACCGTCGCTGCCTTTGAGAGCTTTCTTT

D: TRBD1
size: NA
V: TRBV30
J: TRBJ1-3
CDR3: CAWSSGGRGSGNTIYF
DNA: TGTGCCTGGTCTTCAGGGGGAAGGGGCTCTGGAAACACCATATATTTT

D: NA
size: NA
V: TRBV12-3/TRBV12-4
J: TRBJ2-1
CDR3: CASSLSGLNEQFF
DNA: TGTGCCAGCAGTCTCAGCGGTCTCAATGAGCAGTTCTTC

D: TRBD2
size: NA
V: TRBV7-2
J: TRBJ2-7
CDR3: CASSLQGLSPRQYF
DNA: TGTGCCAGCAGCTTACAGGGACTATCACCTAGGCAGTACTTC

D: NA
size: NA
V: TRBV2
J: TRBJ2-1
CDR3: CASSGLVDNEQFF
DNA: TGTGCCAGCAGTGGGTTAGTAGACAATGAGCAGTTCTTC

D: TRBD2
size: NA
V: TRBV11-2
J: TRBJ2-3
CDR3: CASSLVAGGTDTQYF
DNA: TGTGCCAGCAGCTTAGTAGCGGGGGGGACAGATACGCAGTATTTT

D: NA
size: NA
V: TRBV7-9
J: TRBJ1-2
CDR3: CASSLASGNYGYTF
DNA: TGTGCCAGCAGCTTAGCGTCAGGCAACTATGGCTACACCTTC

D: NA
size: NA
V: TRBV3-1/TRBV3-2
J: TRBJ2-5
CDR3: CASSQVTWGPQETQYF
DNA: TGTGCCAGCAGCCAAGTTACTTGGGGCCCCCAAGAGACCCAGTACTTC

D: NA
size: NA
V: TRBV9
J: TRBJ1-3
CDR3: CASGGGSGNTIYF
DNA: TGTGCCAGCGGGGGAGGCTCTGGAAACACCATATATTTT

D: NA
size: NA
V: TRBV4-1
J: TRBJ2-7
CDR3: CASSQALLREQYF
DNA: TGCGCCAGCAGCCAGGCCTTACTACGGGAGCAGTACTTC

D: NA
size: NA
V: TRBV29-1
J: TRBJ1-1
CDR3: CSVTVMNTEAFF
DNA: TGCAGCGTTACAGTAATGAACACTGAAGCTTTCTTT

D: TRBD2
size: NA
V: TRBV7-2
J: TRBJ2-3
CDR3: CASSSVTSGVTDTQYF
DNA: TGTGCCAGCAGCTCAGTTACTAGCGGGGTCACAGATACGCAGTATTTT

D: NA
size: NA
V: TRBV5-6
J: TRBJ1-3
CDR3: CASSLGGDSGNTIYF
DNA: TGTGCCAGCAGCTTAGGAGGCGACTCTGGAAACACCATATATTTT

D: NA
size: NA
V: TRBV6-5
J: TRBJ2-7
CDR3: CASSYPDTYEQYF
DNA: TGTGCCAGCAGTTACCCGGACACCTACGAGCAGTACTTC

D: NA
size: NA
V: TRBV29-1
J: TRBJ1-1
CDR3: CSVQGLYMNTEAFF
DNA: TGCAGCGTCCAAGGACTGTATATGAACACTGAAGCTTTCTTT

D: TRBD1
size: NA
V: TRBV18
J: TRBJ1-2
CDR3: CASSPTGGNYGYTF
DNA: TGTGCCAGCTCACCCACAGGGGGCAACTATGGCTACACCTTC

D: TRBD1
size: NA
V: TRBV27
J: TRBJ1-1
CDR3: CASSLTGSNTEAFF
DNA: TGTGCCAGCAGTTTGACAGGGTCGAACACTGAAGCTTTCTTT

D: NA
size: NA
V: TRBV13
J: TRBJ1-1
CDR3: CASSPGTNTEAFF
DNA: TGTGCCAGCAGCCCTGGGACAAACACTGAAGCTTTCTTT

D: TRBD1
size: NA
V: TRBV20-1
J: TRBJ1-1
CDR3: CSVGQGGEAFF
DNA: TGCAGTGTTGGGCAGGGGGGCGAAGCTTTCTTT

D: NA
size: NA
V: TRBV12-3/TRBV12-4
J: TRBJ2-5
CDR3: CASSLNIETQYF
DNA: TGTGCCAGCAGTTTAAACATAGAGACCCAGTACTTC

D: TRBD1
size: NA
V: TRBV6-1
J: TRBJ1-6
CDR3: CASSERQGTPKSSYNSPLHF
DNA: TGTGCCAGCAGTGAACGACAGGGGACACCTAAGAGCTCCTATAATTCACCCCTCCACTTT

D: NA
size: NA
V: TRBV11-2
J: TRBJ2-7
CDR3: CASSLGRGTYEQYF
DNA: TGTGCCAGCAGCTTAGGTAGGGGGACCTACGAGCAGTACTTC

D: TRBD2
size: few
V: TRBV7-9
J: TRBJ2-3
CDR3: CASSLWVLAGGPTDTQYF
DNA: TGTGCCAGCAGCTTATGGGTTCTAGCGGGGGGCCCCACAGATACGCAGTATTTT

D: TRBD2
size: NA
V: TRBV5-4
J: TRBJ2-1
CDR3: CASRHSGDSYNEQFF
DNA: TGTGCCAGCAGACACAGCGGGGACTCCTACAATGAGCAGTTCTTC

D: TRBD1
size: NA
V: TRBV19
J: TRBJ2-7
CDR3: CASSINGPGQAYEQYF
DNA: TGTGCCAGTAGTATAAATGGGCCGGGACAGGCCTACGAGCAGTACTTC